What follows describes a single TCR beta chain. Its specificity is not known. As the method for making TCR beta libraries, quantitative 5'-RACE with molecular barcodes was used. TCRdb independently ran MiXCR on the 5' RACE reads; one entry per CDR3 protein. The repertoire consists of around 540,000 distinct CDR3 sequences, with roughly an eighth occurring once and the leading ten covering 6.8%. The data originate from a study of CD8 T cells in ankylosing spondylitis. Findings and caveats of the study: Reactive arthritis synovial fluid and blood previously showed some of these motif variants. With a CD8+ phenotype, disease-linked clones were relatively rare in peripheral blood. Characteristic of ankylosing spondylitis blood, it appeared, was a TCR beta motif comprising about 8 highly homologous variants. Reportedly, disease-linked clones are significantly enriched in ankylosing spondylitis patients' matched synovial fluid.

This TCR derives from a male donor with ankylosing spondylitis. Sequenced sample: blood, either unsorted or a sorted T cell fraction (not recorded which).

DNA of the CDR3: TGTGCCAGCAGGGGGACTAGCGGGCGTGGGACGCAGTATTTT. Translating it yields CASRGTSGRGTQYF. The rearrangement links TRBV12-3 or TRBV12-4 to TRBJ2-3; 12 bases align to TRBD2. This CDR3 spans 14 amino acids. Trimming took 6 bases from V and 9 from J; bases not matched to a gene: 7.